This TCR beta chain derives from a study of blood T cell repertoires in COVID-19. The overall study: COVID-19 samples from acute and convalescent phases originated in the United States, Italy and Spain.

Sequenced by immunoSEQ multiplex PCR; TCRdb stores in-frame clones only, minus some. Of 150,000 to 200,000 clones in the sample, roughly 90% are singletons; the top ten hold 6.5% to 8.5%. After removal of 7 bases from V and 7 bases from J, the junction contained 7 bases not matched to a gene. Germline values: CDR1 SGHAT, CDR2 FQNNGV. CDR3 length: 14 residues. This clonotype was obtained from a woman between 50 and 59 years old who had recovered from COVID-19. Sequenced: PBMCs or T cells enriched from blood (not recorded which). The gene calls are TRBV11-2 and TRBJ1-6, with 7 nucleotides matching TRBD1. The CDR3 is CASKIAGGNSPLHF. The CDR3 region has the DNA TGTGCCAGCAAGATTGCAGGGGGGAATTCACCCCTCCACTTT.